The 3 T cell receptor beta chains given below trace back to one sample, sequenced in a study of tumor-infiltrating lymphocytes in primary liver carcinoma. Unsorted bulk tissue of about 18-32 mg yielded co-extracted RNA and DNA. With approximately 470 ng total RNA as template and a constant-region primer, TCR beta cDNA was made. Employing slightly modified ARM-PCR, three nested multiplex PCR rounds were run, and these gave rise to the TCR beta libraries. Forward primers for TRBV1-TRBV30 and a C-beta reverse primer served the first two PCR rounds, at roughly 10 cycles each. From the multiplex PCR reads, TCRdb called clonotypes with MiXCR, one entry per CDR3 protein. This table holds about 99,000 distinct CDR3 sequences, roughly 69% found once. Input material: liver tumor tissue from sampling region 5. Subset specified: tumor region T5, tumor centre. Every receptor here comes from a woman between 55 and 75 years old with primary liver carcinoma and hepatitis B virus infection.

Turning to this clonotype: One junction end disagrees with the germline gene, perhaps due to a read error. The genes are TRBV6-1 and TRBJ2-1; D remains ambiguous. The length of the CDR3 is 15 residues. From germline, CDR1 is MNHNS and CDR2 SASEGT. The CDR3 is CASSVRCSSYNEQFF. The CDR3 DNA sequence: TGTGCCAGCAGTGTACGCTGTTCATCCTACAATGAACAGTTCTTC.

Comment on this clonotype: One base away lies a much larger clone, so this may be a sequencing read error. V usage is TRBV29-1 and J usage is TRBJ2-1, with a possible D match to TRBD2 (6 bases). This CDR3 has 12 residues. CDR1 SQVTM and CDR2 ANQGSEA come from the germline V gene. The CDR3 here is CSVDAPSDEHFF. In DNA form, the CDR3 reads TGCAGCGTTGACGCTCCTAGCGATGAGCACTTCTTC.

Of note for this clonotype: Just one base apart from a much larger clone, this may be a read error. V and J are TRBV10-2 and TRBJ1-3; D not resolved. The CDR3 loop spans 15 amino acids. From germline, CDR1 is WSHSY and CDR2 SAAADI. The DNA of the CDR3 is TGCGCCAGCAGTTTCACAGTGAGCTCTGGAAACATCATATATTTT. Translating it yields CASSFTVSSGNIIYF.